A selection of T cell receptor beta chains follows, all from one sample in a study of blood T cell repertoires in COVID-19. TCRdb's copy holds only in-frame clones and misses some; the assay was immunoSEQ multiplex PCR. The repertoire has about 160,000 clones, over 90% of them found once; the top ten carry about 2%. The source material was peripheral blood. These receptors originate from a woman aged 55-70 years with COVID-19, enrolled during active disease. CDR3s include the opening cysteine and the closing phenylalanine or tryptophan. The order of the fields is D gene, clone size, J gene, V gene, CDR3 DNA, CDR3 protein. D genes are given only for firm matches. Only part of the rows carry a size: once, few, many, or a class if the clone is expanded.

TRBD1 | - | TRBJ1-2 | TRBV27 | TGTGCCAGCAGTTCCCGTTGGACAGGGAGGTCTGGCTACACCTTC | CASSSRWTGRSGYTF
- | - | TRBJ1-1 | TRBV2 | TGTGCCAGCAGTGTCACGGGGATAGCTGAAGCTTTCTTT | CASSVTGIAEAFF
- | - | TRBJ1-1 | TRBV6-2/TRBV6-3 | TGTGCCAGCAGTGTCTCATGGCCGAACACTGAAGCTTTCTTT | CASSVSWPNTEAFF
TRBD1 | - | TRBJ1-1 | TRBV6-5 | TGTGCCAGCAGACACTTTGCCGGGACAGGTTTCGAAGCTTTCTTT | CASRHFAGTGFEAFF
- | - | TRBJ1-4 | TRBV5-1 | TGCGCCAGCAGCTTGGGACAGACCCCAGAAAAACTGTTTTTT | CASSLGQTPEKLFF
- | once | TRBJ1-2 | TRBV10-3 | TGTGCCATCAGCAGGGCAAGGGATGGCTACACCTTC | CAISRARDGYTF
TRBD2 | - | TRBJ2-3 | TRBV7-2 | TGTGCCAGCAGCCTCGCCCAACTAGCGGGGGGCGATACGCAGTATTTT | CASSLAQLAGGDTQYF
- | - | TRBJ1-2 | TRBV6-2/TRBV6-3 | TGTGCCAGCAGTTCCCCGGGACACAGGACCTCCTTGGGGTATGGCTACACCTTC | CASSSPGHRTSLGYGYTF
TRBD2 | - | TRBJ2-5 | TRBV7-8 | TGTGCCAGCAGCTTAGGTCCAGCGGGGGGGCTTGTAGAGACCCAGTACTTC | CASSLGPAGGLVETQYF
- | - | TRBJ1-4 | TRBV27 | TGTGCCAGCAGGGGACAAATGGATGAAAAACTGTTTTTT | CASRGQMDEKLFF
- | - | TRBJ1-3 | TRBV10-3 | TGTGCCGTCCTGTCAGGTTCTGGAAACACCATATATTTT | CAVLSGSGNTIYF
TRBD1 | - | TRBJ1-1 | TRBV5-1 | TGCGCCAGCAGCCCATGGACAGGGCTTGAAGCTTTCTTT | CASSPWTGLEAFF
- | - | TRBJ2-1 | TRBV4-3 | TGCGCCAGCAGCCAAGATCCCGGACAACTTGAGCAGTTCTTC | CASSQDPGQLEQFF
TRBD1 | - | TRBJ1-2 | TRBV3-1/TRBV3-2 | TGTGCCAGCAGCCCGGGACAGGGCTATGGCTACACCTTC | CASSPGQGYGYTF
TRBD1 | - | TRBJ2-1 | TRBV19 | TGTGCCAGTAGCGGACGACAGGGGGTCTCCTACAATGAGCAGTTCTTC | CASSGRQGVSYNEQFF
TRBD1 | - | TRBJ1-5 | TRBV3-1/TRBV3-2 | TGTGCCAGCAGCCAAGAAGGGGGGCAGGGGGCTTGGCAGCCCCAGCATTTT | CASSQEGGQGAWQPQHF
- | - | TRBJ1-2 | TRBV3-1/TRBV3-2 | TGTGCCAGCAGCCTAGGACAGACCCATGGCTACACCTTC | CASSLGQTHGYTF
- | - | TRBJ2-7 | TRBV19 | TGTGCCAGTAGTATAGGTCCGGGACAAACCTACGAGCAGTACTTC | CASSIGPGQTYEQYF
TRBD2 | - | TRBJ2-3 | TRBV7-6 | TGTGCCAGCAGCTTAGGATTAACTAGCGGGGGGACAGATACGCAGTATTTT | CASSLGLTSGGTDTQYF
- | few | TRBJ2-2 | TRBV12-3/TRBV12-4 | TGTGCCAGCAGTGCGACCGGGGAGCTGTTTTTT | CASSATGELFF
- | - | TRBJ1-1 | TRBV29-1 | TGCAGCGCGGGGGTACAGGGAGGGACTGAAGCTTTCTTT | CSAGVQGGTEAFF
- | - | TRBJ2-7 | TRBV4-3 | TGCGCCAGCAGCCAGTCTCCTATAACTAGGGTGCAGTACTTC | CASSQSPITRVQYF
- | - | TRBJ1-5 | TRBV6-1 | TGTGCCAGCAGTGAAGCAGGGGATCAGCCCCAGCATTTT | CASSEAGDQPQHF
- | - | TRBJ1-1 | TRBV18 | TGTGCCAGCTCTCCAGGACAGCTGCTGTTTGAAGCTTTCTTT | CASSPGQLLFEAFF
- | - | TRBJ1-5 | TRBV5-8 | TGTGCCAGCAGCTTAAAACCGGGTCCGGTATCGGGGAGCAATCAGCCCCAGCATTTT | CASSLKPGPVSGSNQPQHF
TRBD1 | once | TRBJ1-5 | TRBV27 | TGTGCCAGCAGGCTGACAGGGGATAATCAGCCCCAGCATTTT | CASRLTGDNQPQHF
- | - | TRBJ2-1 | TRBV4-1 | TGCGCCAGCAGCCAAGCGATAGGCGTACGACTAAGGCAGTTCTTC | CASSQAIGVRLRQFF
- | - | TRBJ2-7 | TRBV7-9 | TGTGCCAGCAGCTTAGAGGTAGGAGGCGAGCAGTACTTC | CASSLEVGGEQYF
- | - | TRBJ2-3 | TRBV15 | TGTGCCACCAGCAGGTGGCAGAGGGTGCGGACAGATACGCAGTATTTT | CATSRWQRVRTDTQYF
- | - | TRBJ2-7 | TRBV6-2/TRBV6-3 | TGTGCCAGCAGTTACGATCCCGGGAACAGGGTATACGAGCAGTACTTC | CASSYDPGNRVYEQYF
TRBD1 | - | TRBJ1-6 | TRBV19 | TGTGCCAGTAGTATTCCGGACAGGGTGGATTATTCACCCCTCCACTTT | CASSIPDRVDYSPLHF
- | - | TRBJ1-5 | TRBV28 | TGTGCCAGCAGTTTACAGGGGCCCCATCAGCCCCAGCATTTT | CASSLQGPHQPQHF
TRBD1 | - | TRBJ1-6 | TRBV19 | TGTGCCAGTAGTATGGGGACAGCTAATTCACCCCTCCACTTT | CASSMGTANSPLHF
- | - | TRBJ1-4 | TRBV5-4 | TGTGCCAGCAGCTCACCTAACGAAAAACTGTTTTTT | CASSSPNEKLFF
TRBD1 | - | TRBJ1-2 | TRBV5-6 | TGTGCCAGCAGCCTTTCTCTGGGGGCAGGGGGCTATGGCTACACCTTC | CASSLSLGAGGYGYTF
TRBD1 | - | TRBJ1-1 | TRBV5-1 | TGCGCCAGCAAAAGGGAGACAGGGAAGGCCTCTGAAGCTTTCTTT | CASKRETGKASEAFF
- | once | TRBJ1-2 | TRBV2 | TGTGCCAGCAACCCCTCGGGTCCACCCTATGGCTACACCTTC | CASNPSGPPYGYTF
- | once | TRBJ2-1 | TRBV5-1 | TGCGCCAGCAGCTTGGTCCCAGGATTCGAGGGCAGTGAGCAGTTCTTC | CASSLVPGFEGSEQFF
- | - | TRBJ1-5 | TRBV10-3 | TGTGCCACAGCTCCCGACAGGAATAATCAGCCCCAGCATTTT | CATAPDRNNQPQHF
- | - | TRBJ1-2 | TRBV18 | TGTGCCAGCTCACCCGGGGGGGGGCGTCCCGGTGGCTACACCTTC | CASSPGGGRPGGYTF
TRBD1 | - | TRBJ1-5 | TRBV7-8 | TGTGCCAGCAGCTGGGGACAGGGGCTACATCAGCCCCAGCATTTT | CASSWGQGLHQPQHF
- | - | TRBJ1-4 | TRBV3-1/TRBV3-2 | TGTGCCAGCAGCCAAGATTTCGCTTGGACAACAACTAATGAAAAACTGTTTTTT | CASSQDFAWTTTNEKLFF
- | - | TRBJ1-6 | TRBV2 | TGTGCCAGCAGTTTAGACAGAAATTCACCCCTCCACTTT | CASSLDRNSPLHF
- | - | TRBJ1-2 | TRBV10-3 | TGTGCCATCAGTGAGAGTCGGGGGGGCGTTATCCATGGCTACACCTTC | CAISESRGGVIHGYTF
- | - | TRBJ1-5 | TRBV7-2 | TGTGCCAGCAGCTTAGAAGGGGCAGCTAATCAGCCCCAGCATTTT | CASSLEGAANQPQHF
TRBD1 | - | TRBJ2-5 | TRBV19 | TGTGCCAGTAGTAGGGGTTCTGGGGCAGGGGGCCGAGAGACCCAGTACTTC | CASSRGSGAGGRETQYF
- | - | TRBJ1-1 | TRBV9 | TGTGCCAGCAGCGGAAGACAGAACACTGAAGCTTTCTTT | CASSGRQNTEAFF
- | - | TRBJ2-3 | TRBV4-3 | TGCGCCAGCAGCCAAGGAGCCACAGATACGCAGTATTTT | CASSQGATDTQYF
- | - | TRBJ1-1 | TRBV7-9 | TGTGCCAGCAGCCCCCGGAAGTTTACAGGGATGTTCACTGAAGCTTTCTTT | CASSPRKFTGMFTEAFF
TRBD1 | few | TRBJ1-2 | TRBV30 | TGTGCCTGGAGTGCCCGATCGGGGGACAGGGTCTCGTCTGGCTATGGCTACACCTTC | CAWSARSGDRVSSGYGYTF
- | - | TRBJ2-1 | TRBV4-2 | TGTGCCAGCAGCCAAGAAGGAGGGACGCCCTACAATGAGCAGTTCTTC | CASSQEGGTPYNEQFF
- | - | TRBJ1-1 | TRBV5-1 | TGCGCCAGCCAGCCCCAACAGGCCACTGAAGCTTTCTTT | CASQPQQATEAFF
- | - | TRBJ1-3 | TRBV4-2 | TGTGCCAGCAGCCAAGAAGCGGGGAGAGGAAACACCATATATTTT | CASSQEAGRGNTIYF
TRBD1 | - | TRBJ1-2 | TRBV5-4 | TGTGCCAGCAGCTGGGGCGGGACAGGGGGCTTCTATGGCTACACCTTC | CASSWGGTGGFYGYTF
- | - | TRBJ1-6 | TRBV7-2 | TGTGCCAGCAGCTTAGGGGCTCGAACACTGAATTCACCCCTCCACTTT | CASSLGARTLNSPLHF
TRBD1 | - | TRBJ1-1 | TRBV29-1 | TGCAGCGTTGCAGGGGGCTCGGCGAACACTGAAGCTTTCTTT | CSVAGGSANTEAFF
TRBD1 | - | TRBJ1-1 | TRBV2 | TGTGCCAGCAGAGGGACAGGGAGGGGGACTGAAGCTTTCTTT | CASRGTGRGTEAFF
TRBD1 | once | TRBJ1-1 | TRBV19 | TGTGCCGTTACGACAGGGTGGACTGAAGCTTTCTTT | CAVTTGWTEAFF
TRBD1 | - | TRBJ2-3 | TRBV4-3 | TGCGCCAGCAGCCAAGACCGGGGATGGGACAGGGAAACAGATACGCAGTATTTT | CASSQDRGWDRETDTQYF
- | - | TRBJ1-5 | TRBV28 | TGTGCCAGCAGTTTATTAACCGCTAGGCCCCAGCATTTT | CASSLLTARPQHF